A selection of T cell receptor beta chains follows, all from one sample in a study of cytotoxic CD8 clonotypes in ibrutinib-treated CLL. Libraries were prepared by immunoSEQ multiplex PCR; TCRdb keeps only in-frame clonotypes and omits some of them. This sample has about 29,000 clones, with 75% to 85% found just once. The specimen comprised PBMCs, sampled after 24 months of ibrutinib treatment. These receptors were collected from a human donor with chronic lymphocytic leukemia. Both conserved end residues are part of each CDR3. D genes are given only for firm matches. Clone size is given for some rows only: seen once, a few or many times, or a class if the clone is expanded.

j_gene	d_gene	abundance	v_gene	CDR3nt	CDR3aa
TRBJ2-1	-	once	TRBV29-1	TGCAGCGTAGCCGATGAAGGGCAGTTCTTC	CSVADEGQFF
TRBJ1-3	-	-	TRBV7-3	TGTGCCAGCAGCACAGGACCGATAACCTCTGGAAACACCATATATTTT	CASSTGPITSGNTIYF
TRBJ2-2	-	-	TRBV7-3	TGTGCCAGCAGCCCGCAACGGACTTCGAACACCGGGGAGCTGTTTTTT	CASSPQRTSNTGELFF
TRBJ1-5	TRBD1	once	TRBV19	TGTGCCAGTAGTCCGGGTACAGGGGGGATACCCCAGCATTTT	CASSPGTGGIPQHF
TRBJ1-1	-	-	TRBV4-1	TGCGCCAGCAGCCAAGATCGAGTTGGAGTGGGACATCCGGCTTTCTTT	CASSQDRVGVGHPAFF
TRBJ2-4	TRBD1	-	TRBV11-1	TGTGCCAGCAGCGCGGGACAGGGGTTTGGAAACATTCAGTACTTC	CASSAGQGFGNIQYF
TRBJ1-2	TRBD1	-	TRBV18	TGTGCCAGCTCCCTCGGACGACAGGGCGGTAGGGGCTACACCTTC	CASSLGRQGGRGYTF
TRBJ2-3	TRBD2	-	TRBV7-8	TGTGCCAGCAGCTTAGCGCGACAAGCGGGGGGGCTGGTAGATACGCAGTATTTT	CASSLARQAGGLVDTQYF
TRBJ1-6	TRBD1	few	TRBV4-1	TGCGCCAGCAGCCATATCCCGGACAGGCTATCCCCCAGGGATTCACCCCTCCACTTT	CASSHIPDRLSPRDSPLHF
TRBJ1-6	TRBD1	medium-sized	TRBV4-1	TGCGCCAGCAGCTCCGGGACAGGGTTTTCACCCCTCCACTTT	CASSSGTGFSPLHF
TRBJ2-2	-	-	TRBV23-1	TGCGCCAGCAGTCACCCCCTTGTCACCGGGGAGCTGTTTTTT	CASSHPLVTGELFF
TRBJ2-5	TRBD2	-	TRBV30	TGTGCCTGGGGGGGACTAGCCTACCAAGAGACCCAGTACTTC	CAWGGLAYQETQYF
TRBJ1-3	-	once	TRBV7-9	TGTGCCAGCAGCTTAGAAGGGGGAGCTGGAAACACCATATATTTT	CASSLEGGAGNTIYF
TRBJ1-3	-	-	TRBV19	TGTGCCAGTAGTACTCAGACAGTTTCTGGAAACACCATATATTTT	CASSTQTVSGNTIYF
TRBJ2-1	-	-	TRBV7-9	TGTGCCAGCAGCCTAAAGGGGAGAGATAATGAGCAGTTCTTC	CASSLKGRDNEQFF
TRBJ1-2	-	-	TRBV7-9	TGTGCCAGCAGCTTAGGGACACAGTACGATGGCTACACCTTC	CASSLGTQYDGYTF
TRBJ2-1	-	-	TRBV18	TGTGCCAGCTCACCAACCGGGACTTTAAATGAGCAGTTCTTC	CASSPTGTLNEQFF
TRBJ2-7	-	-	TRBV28	TGTGCCAGCACAAGTCGTCAAAGGCAGTACTTC	CASTSRQRQYF
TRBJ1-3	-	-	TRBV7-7	TGTGCTAGCAGCCTTGGGTATGGGGGCTCTGGAAACACCATATATTTT	CASSLGYGGSGNTIYF
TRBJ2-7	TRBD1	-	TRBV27	TGTGCCAGCACCCTGACAGGGGTCTTAACCTACGAGCAGTACTTC	CASTLTGVLTYEQYF
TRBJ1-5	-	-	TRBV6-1	TGTGCCAGCAGTGTCCTGAGTGACCAGCCCCAGCATTTT	CASSVLSDQPQHF
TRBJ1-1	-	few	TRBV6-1	TGTGCCAGCAGTGAATGGGGGAACACTGAAGCTTTCTTT	CASSEWGNTEAFF
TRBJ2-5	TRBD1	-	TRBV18	TGTGCCAGCTCACCACGGCCAGGGGGCACGAGAGAGACCCAGTACTTC	CASSPRPGGTRETQYF
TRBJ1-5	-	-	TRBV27	TGTGCCAGTAAACGGGAGGGGGGGAATCAGCCCCAGCATTTT	CASKREGGNQPQHF
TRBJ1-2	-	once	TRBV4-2	TGTGCCAGCAGCCAAGGGACCGCTTATGGCTACACCTTC	CASSQGTAYGYTF
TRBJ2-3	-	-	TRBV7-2	TGTGCCAGCAGCTTAGTACCCAGGGCTGCGGTCACAGATACGCAGTATTTT	CASSLVPRAAVTDTQYF
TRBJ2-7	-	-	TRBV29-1	TGCAGCGTTGAAGAATACGAGCAGTACTTC	CSVEEYEQYF
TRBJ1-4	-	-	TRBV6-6	TGTGCCAGTAAACAGGGAACTAATGAAAAACTGTTTTTT	CASKQGTNEKLFF
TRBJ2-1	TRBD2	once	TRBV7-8	TGTGCCAGCAGCTTAGTCGGCGGGGGGGCCTACAATGAGCAGTTCTTC	CASSLVGGGAYNEQFF
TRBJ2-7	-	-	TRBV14	TGTGCCAGCAGCCCGTACACCGCCTACGAGCAGTACTTC	CASSPYTAYEQYF
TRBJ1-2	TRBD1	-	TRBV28	TGTGCCAGCAGCCGAGATACAGGGGGCGATGGCTACACCTTC	CASSRDTGGDGYTF
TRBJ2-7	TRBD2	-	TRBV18	TGTGCCAGCTCACCCCGGGACTATTTCGAGCAGTACTTC	CASSPRDYFEQYF
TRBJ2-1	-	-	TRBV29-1	TGCAGCGTTGGGATGACAGAACCCTGGTACAATGAGCAGTTCTTC	CSVGMTEPWYNEQFF
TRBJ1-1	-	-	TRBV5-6	TGTGCCAGCATACGGTACTGGGAAGATCATACTGAAGCTTTCTTT	CASIRYWEDHTEAFF
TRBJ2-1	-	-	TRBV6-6	TGTGCCAGCAGTTACTCCTGGGGCGCTAACAATGAGCAGTTCTTC	CASSYSWGANNEQFF
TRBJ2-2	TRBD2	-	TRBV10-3	TGTGCCATCAGGGAGCCTCGACTAGCGCTGGGAGACCCCAACACCGGGGAGCTGTTTTTT	CAIREPRLALGDPNTGELFF
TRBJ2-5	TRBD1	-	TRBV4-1	TGCGCCAGCAGCCCATCCGCCGGGACAGAAGAGACCCAGTACTTC	CASSPSAGTEETQYF
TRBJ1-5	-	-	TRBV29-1	TGCAGCGTTTCTCTGGATAGCAATCAGCCCCAGCATTTT	CSVSLDSNQPQHF
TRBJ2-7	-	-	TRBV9	TGTGCCAGCAGCGCCCAGGATGAGGAGCAGTACTTC	CASSAQDEEQYF
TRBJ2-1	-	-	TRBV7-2	TGTGCCAGCAGCTTTTTAGCGGTCGGTGGTGCGGATGAGCAGTTCTTC	CASSFLAVGGADEQFF
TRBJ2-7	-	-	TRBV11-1	TGTGCCAGCAGCCGGCGAGGACGGGGGCACGAGCAGTACTTC	CASSRRGRGHEQYF
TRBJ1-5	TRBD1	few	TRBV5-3	TGTGCCAGAAGCTTGGGGACAGGGGTTAGCAATCAGCCCCAGCATTTT	CARSLGTGVSNQPQHF
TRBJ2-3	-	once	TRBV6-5	TGTGCCAGCAGGTCGGACTACGGCACAGATACGCAGTATTTT	CASRSDYGTDTQYF
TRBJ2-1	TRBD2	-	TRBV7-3	TGTGCCAGCAGCCCATCTAGCGGGGGGTACAATGAGCAGTTCTTC	CASSPSSGGYNEQFF
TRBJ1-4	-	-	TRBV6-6	TGTGCCAGCAGTTACGGGACTCGGGCTGAAAAACTGTTTTTT	CASSYGTRAEKLFF
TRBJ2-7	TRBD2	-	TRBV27	TGTGCCAGCAGTCTCCGCCGGAGCGGGGTGGTTGTCGACGAGCAGTACTTC	CASSLRRSGVVVDEQYF
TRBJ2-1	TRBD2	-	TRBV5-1	TGCGCCAGCAGCTTGAGGACATCCACTAGCGGGGGGTTATACAATGAGCAGTTCTTC	CASSLRTSTSGGLYNEQFF
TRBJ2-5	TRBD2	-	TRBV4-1	TGCGCCAGCAGCCAAGTAAGCGCGGGGGGCGACCAAGAGACCCAGTACTTC	CASSQVSAGGDQETQYF
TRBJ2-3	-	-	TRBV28	TGTGCCAGCAGTACAGGGGAGGGAGATACGCAGTATTTT	CASSTGEGDTQYF
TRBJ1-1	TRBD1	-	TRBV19	TGTGCCAGTAGTACTTCGTTTCCGGGACAGCTCTTTGTTGGGAACACTGAAGCTTTCTTT	CASSTSFPGQLFVGNTEAFF
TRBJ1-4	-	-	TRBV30	TGTGCCTGGAGTCGTCAGGGCGGGGAAAAACTGTTTTTT	CAWSRQGGEKLFF
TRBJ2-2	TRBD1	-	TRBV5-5	TGTGCCAGCAGCCCCATAGGGACAGGGAACGCCGGGGAGCTGTTTTTT	CASSPIGTGNAGELFF
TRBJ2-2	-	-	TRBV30	TGTGCCTGGAGATTGATGGACGGGGAGCTGTTTTTT	CAWRLMDGELFF
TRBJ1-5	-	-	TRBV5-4	TGTGCCAGCAGCTTCCTTGGTAGACAGAGCAATCAGCCCCAGCATTTT	CASSFLGRQSNQPQHF
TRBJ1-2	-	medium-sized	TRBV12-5	TGTGCTAGTGGTTTGGTAGGGGACGGCCTTCCCTATGGCTACACCTTC	CASGLVGDGLPYGYTF
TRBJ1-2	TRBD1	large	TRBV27	TGTGCCAGCAGTTTGACAGGGGGCGGATATGGCTACACCTTC	CASSLTGGGYGYTF
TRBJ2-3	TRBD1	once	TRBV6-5	TGTGCCAGCAGTTATCGGACAGGGTGGGATACGCAGTATTTT	CASSYRTGWDTQYF
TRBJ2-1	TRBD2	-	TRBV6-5	TGTGCCAGCAGTTACTCCGGGACTAGCGGGGGGAATGAGCAGTTCTTC	CASSYSGTSGGNEQFF
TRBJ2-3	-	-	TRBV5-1	TGCGCCAGCAGCAGGGACGTCAACACAGATACGCAGTATTTT	CASSRDVNTDTQYF
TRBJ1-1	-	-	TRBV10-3	TGTGCCATCAGATCACAAGACAGACTGAACACTGAAGCTTTCTTT	CAIRSQDRLNTEAFF